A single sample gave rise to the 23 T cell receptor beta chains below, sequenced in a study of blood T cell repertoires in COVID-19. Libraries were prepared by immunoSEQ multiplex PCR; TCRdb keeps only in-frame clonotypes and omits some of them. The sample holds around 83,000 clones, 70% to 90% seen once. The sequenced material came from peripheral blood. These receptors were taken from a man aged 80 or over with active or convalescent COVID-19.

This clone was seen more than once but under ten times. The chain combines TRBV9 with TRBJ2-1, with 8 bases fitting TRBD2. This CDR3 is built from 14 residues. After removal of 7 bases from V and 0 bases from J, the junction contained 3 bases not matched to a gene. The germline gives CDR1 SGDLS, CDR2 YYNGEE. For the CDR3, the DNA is TGTGCCAGCGTACTAGCGGCCTCCTACAATGAGCAGTTCTTC. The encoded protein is CASVLAASYNEQFF.

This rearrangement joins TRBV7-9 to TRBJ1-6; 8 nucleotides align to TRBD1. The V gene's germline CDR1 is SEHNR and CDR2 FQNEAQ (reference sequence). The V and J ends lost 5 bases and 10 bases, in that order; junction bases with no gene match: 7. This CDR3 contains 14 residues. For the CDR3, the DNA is TGTGCCAGCAGCATCACAGGGGGAGAATCACCCCTCCACTTT. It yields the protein CASSITGGESPLHF.

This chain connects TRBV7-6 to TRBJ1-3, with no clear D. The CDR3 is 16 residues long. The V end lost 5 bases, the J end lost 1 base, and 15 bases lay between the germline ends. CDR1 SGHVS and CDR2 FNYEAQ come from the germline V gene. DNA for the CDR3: TGTGCCAGCAGCGCACAATACCGGGGATCTGGAAACACCATATATTTT. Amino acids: CASSAQYRGSGNTIYF.

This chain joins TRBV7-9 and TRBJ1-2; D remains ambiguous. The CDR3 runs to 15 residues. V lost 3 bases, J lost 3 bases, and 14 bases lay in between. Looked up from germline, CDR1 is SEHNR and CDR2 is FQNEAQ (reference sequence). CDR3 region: CASSLFPEQDYGYTF. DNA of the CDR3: TGTGCCAGCAGCTTGTTCCCCGAGCAGGACTATGGCTACACCTTC.

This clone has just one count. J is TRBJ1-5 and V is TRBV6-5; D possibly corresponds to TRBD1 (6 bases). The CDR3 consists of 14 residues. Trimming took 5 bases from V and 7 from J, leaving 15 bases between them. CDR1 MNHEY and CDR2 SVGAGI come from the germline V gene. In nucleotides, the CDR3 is TGTGCCAGCAGTAGGACGACAGGAAGCCAGCCCCAGCATTTT. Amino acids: CASSRTTGSQPQHF.

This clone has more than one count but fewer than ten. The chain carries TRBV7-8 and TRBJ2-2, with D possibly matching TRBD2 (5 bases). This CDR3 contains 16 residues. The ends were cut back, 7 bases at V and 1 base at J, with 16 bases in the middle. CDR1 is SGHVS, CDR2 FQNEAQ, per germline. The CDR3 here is CASMRGPTRNTGELFF. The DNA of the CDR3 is TGTGCCAGCATGAGAGGGCCCACAAGGAACACCGGGGAGCTGTTTTTT.

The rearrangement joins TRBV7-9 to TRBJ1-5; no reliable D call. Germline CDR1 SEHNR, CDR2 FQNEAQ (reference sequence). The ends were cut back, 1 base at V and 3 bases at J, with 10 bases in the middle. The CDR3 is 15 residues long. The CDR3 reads CASSLGMGLNQPQHF. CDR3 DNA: TGTGCCAGCAGCTTAGGTATGGGCCTCAATCAGCCCCAGCATTTT.

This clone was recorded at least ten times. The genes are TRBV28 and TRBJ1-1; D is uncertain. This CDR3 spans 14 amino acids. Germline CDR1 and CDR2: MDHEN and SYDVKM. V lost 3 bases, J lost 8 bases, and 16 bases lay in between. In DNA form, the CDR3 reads TGTGCCAGCAGTTTGGCAGAGGCTATTAGAGAAGCTTTCTTT. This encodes CASSLAEAIREAFF.

CDR3 nucleotides: TGTGCCAGTAGACTCATCGGGACAGTAAGCAATCAGCCCCAGCATTTT. Amino acids: CASRLIGTVSNQPQHF. This chain links TRBV19 with TRBJ1-5, with 7 nucleotides matching TRBD1. Germline trimming cut 6 bases from V and 1 base from J; bases unmatched to any gene: 9. The CDR3 has 16 amino acids. Germline CDR1 reads LNHDA; CDR2 reads SQIVND (reference sequence). The complete variable domain, with remaining parts taken from reference TRBV19 and TRBJ1-5, reads DGGITQSPKYLFRKEGQNVTLSCEQNLNHDAMYWYRQDPGQGLRLIYYSQIVNDFQKGDIAEGYSVSREKKESFPLTVTSAQKNPTAFYLCASRLIGTVSNQPQHFGDGTRLSIL.

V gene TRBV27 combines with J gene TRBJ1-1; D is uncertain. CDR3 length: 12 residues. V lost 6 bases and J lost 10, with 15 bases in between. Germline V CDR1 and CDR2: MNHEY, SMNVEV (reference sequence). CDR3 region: CASSREGGGAFF. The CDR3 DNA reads TGTGCCAGCAGCCGGGAGGGCGGAGGAGCTTTCTTT.

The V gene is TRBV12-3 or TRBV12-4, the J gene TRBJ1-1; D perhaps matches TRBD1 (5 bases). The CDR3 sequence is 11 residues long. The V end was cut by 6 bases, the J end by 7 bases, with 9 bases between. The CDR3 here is CASRERGEAFF. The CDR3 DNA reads TGTGCCAGCAGGGAAAGGGGTGAAGCTTTCTTT.

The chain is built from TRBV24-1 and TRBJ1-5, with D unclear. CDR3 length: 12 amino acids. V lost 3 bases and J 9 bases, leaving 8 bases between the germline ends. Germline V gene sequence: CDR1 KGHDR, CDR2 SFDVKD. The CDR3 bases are TGTGCCACCAGTGATACTCCCGGGCCCCAGCATTTT. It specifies CATSDTPGPQHF.

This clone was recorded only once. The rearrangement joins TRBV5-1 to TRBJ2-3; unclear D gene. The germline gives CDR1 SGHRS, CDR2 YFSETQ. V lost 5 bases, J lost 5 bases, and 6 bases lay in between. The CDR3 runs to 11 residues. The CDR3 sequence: CASSFQDTQYF. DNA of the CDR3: TGCGCCAGCAGTTTCCAAGATACGCAGTATTTT.

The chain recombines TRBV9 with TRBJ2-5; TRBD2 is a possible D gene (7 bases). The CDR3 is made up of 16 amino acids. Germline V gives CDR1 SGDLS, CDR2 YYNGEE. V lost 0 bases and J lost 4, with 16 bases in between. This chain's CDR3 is CASSVGFRGGGETQYF. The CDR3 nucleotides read TGTGCCAGCAGCGTAGGGTTCCGGGGAGGGGGAGAGACCCAGTACTTC.

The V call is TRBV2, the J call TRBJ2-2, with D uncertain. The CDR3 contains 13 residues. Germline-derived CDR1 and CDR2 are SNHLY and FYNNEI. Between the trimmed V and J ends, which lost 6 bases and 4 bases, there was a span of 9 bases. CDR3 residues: CASRFVVTGELFF. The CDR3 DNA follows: TGTGCCAGCAGGTTCGTCGTCACCGGGGAGCTGTTTTTT.

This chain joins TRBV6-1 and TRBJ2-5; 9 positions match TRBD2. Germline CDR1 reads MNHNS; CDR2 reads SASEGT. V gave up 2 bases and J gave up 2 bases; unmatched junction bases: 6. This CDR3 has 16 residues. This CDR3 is CASSERLAGPQETQYF. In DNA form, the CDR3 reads TGTGCCAGCAGTGAACGGCTAGCGGGGCCTCAAGAGACCCAGTACTTC.

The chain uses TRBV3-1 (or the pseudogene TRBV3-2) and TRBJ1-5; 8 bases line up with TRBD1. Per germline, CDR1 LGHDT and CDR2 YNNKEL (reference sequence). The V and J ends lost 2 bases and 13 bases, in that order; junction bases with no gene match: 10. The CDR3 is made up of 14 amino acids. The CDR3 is CASSQTGGGNSQHF. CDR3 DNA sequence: TGTGCCAGCAGCCAAACAGGGGGGGGAAATTCTCAGCATTTT.

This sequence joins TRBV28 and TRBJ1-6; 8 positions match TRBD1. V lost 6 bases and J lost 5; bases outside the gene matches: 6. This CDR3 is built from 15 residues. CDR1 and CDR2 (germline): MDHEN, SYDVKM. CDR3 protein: CASRGTGLNNSPLHF. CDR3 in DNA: TGTGCCAGCAGGGGGACAGGCCTGAATAATTCACCCCTCCACTTT.

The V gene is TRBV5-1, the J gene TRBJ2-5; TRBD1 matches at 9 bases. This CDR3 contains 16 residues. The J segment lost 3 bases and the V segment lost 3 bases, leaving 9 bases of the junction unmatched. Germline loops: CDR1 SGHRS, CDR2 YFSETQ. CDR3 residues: CASSSPGRTGEETQYF. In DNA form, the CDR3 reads TGCGCCAGCAGCTCCCCGGGGCGGACAGGGGAAGAGACCCAGTACTTC.

CDR3 sequence: CSVAGVGETQYF. CDR3 nucleotides: TGCAGCGTTGCCGGGGTCGGAGAGACCCAGTACTTC. The chain employs TRBV29-1 and TRBJ2-5, with D tentatively TRBD2 (5 bases). V was shortened by 4 bases and J by 4 bases, with 10 bases between the two germline ends. This CDR3 spans 12 amino acids. Germline V gene data show CDR1 as SQVTM and CDR2 as ANQGSEA.

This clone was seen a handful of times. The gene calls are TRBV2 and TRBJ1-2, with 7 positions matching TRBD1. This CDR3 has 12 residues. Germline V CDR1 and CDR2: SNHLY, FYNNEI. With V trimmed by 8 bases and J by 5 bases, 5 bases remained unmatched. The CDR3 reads CASAEGAYGYTF. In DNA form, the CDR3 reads TGTGCCAGCGCCGAGGGGGCTTATGGCTACACCTTC.

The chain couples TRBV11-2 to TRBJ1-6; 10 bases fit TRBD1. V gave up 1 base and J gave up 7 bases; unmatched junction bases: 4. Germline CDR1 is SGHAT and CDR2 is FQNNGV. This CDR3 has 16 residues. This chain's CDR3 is CASSLGRDRGNSPLHF. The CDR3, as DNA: TGTGCCAGCAGCTTAGGCCGGGACAGGGGAAATTCACCCCTCCACTTT.

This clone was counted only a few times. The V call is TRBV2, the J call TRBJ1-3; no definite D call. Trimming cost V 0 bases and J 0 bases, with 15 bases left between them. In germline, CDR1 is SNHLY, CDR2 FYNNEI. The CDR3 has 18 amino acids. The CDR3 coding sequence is TGTGCCAGCAGTGAAGCGCCGATGAGCCGTATCTCTGGAAACACCATATATTTT. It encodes CASSEAPMSRISGNTIYF.